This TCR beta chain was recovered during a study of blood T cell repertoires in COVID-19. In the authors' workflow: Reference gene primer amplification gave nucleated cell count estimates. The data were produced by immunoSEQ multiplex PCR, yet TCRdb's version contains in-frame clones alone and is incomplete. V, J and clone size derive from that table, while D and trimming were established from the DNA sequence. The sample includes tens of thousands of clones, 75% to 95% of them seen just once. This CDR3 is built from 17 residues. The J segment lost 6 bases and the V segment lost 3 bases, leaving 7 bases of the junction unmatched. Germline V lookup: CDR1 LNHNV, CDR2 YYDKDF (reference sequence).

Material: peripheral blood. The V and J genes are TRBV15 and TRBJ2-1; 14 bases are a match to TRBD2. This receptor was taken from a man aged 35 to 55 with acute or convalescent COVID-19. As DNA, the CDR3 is TGTGCCACCAGCAGGTCAATCGGGACTAGCGGGAGCAATGAGCAGTTCTTC. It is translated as CATSRSIGTSGSNEQFF. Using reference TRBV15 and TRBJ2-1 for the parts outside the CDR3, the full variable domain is DAMVIQNPRYQVTQFGKPVTLSCSQTLNHNVMYWYQQKSSQAPKLLFHYYDKDFNNEADTPDNFQSRRPNTSFCFLDIRSPGLGDTAMYLCATSRSIGTSGSNEQFFGPGTRLTVL.